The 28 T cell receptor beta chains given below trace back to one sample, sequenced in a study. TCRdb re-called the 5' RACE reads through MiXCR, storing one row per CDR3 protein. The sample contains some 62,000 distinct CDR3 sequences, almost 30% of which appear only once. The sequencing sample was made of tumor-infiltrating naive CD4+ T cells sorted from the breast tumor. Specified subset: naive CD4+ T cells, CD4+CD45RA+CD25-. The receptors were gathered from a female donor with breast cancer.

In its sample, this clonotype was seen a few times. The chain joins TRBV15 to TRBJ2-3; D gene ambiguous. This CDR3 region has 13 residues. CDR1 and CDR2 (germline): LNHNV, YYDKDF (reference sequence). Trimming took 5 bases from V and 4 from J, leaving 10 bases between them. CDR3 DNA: TGTGCCACCAGCCGACCGGCGGCAGATACGCAGTATTTT. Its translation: CATSRPAADTQYF.

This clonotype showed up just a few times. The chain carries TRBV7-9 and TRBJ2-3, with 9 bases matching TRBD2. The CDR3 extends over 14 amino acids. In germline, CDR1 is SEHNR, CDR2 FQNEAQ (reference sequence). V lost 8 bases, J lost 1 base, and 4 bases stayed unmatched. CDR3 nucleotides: TGTGCCAGCGTACGACTAGCGGGCACAGATACGCAGTATTTT. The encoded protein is CASVRLAGTDTQYF.

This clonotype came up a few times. The CDR3 coding sequence is TGCAGTGCAAAGAGGTGGGATAGCAATCAGCCCCAGCATTTT. Translation gives CSAKRWDSNQPQHF. The chain joins TRBV20-1 to TRBJ1-5; no clear D gene. V lost 6 bases and J 0 bases, leaving 12 bases between the germline ends. CDR3 length equals 14 residues. CDR1 and CDR2 from the germline V gene are DFQATT and SNEGSKA (reference sequence).

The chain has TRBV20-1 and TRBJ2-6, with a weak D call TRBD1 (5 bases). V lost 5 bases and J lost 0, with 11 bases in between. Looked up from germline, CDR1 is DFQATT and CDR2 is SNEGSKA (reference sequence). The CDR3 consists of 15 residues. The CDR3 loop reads CSAETDGSGANVLTF. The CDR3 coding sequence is TGCAGTGCTGAGACAGACGGCTCTGGGGCCAACGTCCTGACTTTC.

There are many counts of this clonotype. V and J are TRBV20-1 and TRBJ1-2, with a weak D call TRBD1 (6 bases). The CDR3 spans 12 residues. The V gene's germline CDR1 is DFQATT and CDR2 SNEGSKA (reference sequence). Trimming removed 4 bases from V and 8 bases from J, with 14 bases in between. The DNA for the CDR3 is TGCAGTGCTATCACGGGGGCGGGCGGCTACACCTTC. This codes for CSAITGAGGYTF.

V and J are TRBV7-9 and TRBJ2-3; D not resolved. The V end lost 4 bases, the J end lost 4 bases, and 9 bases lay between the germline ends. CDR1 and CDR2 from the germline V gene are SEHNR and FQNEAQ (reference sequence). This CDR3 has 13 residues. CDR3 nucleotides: TGTGCCAGCAGCTCAGACGGTCCAGATACGCAGTATTTT. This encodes CASSSDGPDTQYF.

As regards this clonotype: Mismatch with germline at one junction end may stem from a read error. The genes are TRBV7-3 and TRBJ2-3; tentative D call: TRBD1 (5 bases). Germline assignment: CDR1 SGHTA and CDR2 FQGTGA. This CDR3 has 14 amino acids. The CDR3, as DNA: TGTGTCAGCAGCCCCCTGACAGCTTCAGATACGCAGTATTTT. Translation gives CVSSPLTASDTQYF.

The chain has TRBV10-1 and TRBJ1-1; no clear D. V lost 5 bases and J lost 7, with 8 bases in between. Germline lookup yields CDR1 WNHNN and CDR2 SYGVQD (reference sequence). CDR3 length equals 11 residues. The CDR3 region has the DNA TGCGCCAGCAGTCAAGACGGTGAAGCTTTCTTT. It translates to CASSQDGEAFF.

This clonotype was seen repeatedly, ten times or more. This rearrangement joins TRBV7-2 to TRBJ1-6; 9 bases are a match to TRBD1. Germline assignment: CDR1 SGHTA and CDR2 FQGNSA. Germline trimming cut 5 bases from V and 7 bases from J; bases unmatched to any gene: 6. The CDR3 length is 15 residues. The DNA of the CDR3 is TGTGCCAGCAGCGGAAGACAGGGGGTAAATTCACCCCTCCACTTT. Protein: CASSGRQGVNSPLHF.

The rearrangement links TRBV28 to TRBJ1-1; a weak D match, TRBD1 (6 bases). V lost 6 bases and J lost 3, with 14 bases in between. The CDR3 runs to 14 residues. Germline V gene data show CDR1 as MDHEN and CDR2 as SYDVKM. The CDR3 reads CASSPVDSHTEAFF. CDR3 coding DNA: TGTGCCAGCAGCCCGGTGGACAGTCACACTGAAGCTTTCTTT.

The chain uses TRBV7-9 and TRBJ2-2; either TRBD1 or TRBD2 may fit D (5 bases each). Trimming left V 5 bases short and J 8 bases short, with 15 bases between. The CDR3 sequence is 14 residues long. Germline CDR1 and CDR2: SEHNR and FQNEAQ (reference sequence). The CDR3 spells CASSRGSKWGELFF. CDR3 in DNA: TGTGCCAGCAGCCGGGGCAGCAAGTGGGGGGAGCTGTTTTTT. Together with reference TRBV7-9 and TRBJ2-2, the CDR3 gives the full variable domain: DTGVSQNPRHKITKRGQNVTFRCDPISEHNRLYWYRQTLGQGPEFLTYFQNEAQLEKSRLLSDRFSAERPKGSFSTLEIQRTEQGDSAMYLCASSRGSKWGELFFGEGSRLTVL.

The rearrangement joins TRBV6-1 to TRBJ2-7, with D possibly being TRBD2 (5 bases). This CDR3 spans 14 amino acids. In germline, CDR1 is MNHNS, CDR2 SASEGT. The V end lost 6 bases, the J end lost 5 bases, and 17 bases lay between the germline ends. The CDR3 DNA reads TGTGCCAGCAGACCGACTACTGTGGCCCACGAGCAGTACTTC. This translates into CASRPTTVAHEQYF.

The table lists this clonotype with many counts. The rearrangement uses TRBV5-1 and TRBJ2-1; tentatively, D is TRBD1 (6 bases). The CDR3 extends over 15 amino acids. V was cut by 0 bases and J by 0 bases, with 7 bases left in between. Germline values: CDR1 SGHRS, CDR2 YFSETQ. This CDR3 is CASSLEGGSYNEQFF. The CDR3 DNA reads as TGCGCCAGCAGCTTGGAAGGGGGCTCCTACAATGAGCAGTTCTTC. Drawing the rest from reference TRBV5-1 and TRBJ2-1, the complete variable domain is KAGVTQTPRYLIKTRGQQVTLSCSPISGHRSVSWYQQTPGQGLQFLFEYFSETQRNKGNFPGRFSGRQFSNSRSEMNVSTLELGDSALYLCASSLEGGSYNEQFFGPGTRLTVL.

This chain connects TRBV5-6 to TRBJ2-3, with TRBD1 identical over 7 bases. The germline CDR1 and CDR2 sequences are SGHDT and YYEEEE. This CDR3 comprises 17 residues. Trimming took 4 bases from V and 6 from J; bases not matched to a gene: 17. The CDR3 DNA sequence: TGTGCCAGCAGCCCAACGACCGACAGGGTCGACGGGGATACGCAGTATTTT. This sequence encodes CASSPTTDRVDGDTQYF.

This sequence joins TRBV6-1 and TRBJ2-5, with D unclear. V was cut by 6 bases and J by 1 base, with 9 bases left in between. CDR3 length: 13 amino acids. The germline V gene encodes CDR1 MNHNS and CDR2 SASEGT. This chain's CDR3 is CASRRTLQETQYF. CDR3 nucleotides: TGTGCCAGCAGACGGACCCTCCAAGAGACCCAGTACTTC.

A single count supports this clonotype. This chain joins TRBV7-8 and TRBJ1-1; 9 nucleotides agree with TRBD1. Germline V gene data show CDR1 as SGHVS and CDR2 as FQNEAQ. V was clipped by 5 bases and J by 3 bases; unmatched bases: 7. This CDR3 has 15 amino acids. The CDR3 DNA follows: TGTGCCAGCAGCCCGGGGACAGGGAGGGACACTGAAGCTTTCTTT. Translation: CASSPGTGRDTEAFF.

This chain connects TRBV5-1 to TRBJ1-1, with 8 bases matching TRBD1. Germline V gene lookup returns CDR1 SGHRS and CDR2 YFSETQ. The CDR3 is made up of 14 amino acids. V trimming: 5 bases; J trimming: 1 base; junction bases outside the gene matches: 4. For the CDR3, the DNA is TGCGCCAGCAGGACGGGACAGGCGAACACTGAAGCTTTCTTT. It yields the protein CASRTGQANTEAFF.

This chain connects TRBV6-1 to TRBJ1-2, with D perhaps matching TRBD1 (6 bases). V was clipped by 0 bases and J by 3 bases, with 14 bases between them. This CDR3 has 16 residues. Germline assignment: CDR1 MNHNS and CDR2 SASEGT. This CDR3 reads CASSEAMGQPYYGYTF. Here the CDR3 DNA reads TGTGCCAGCAGTGAAGCAATGGGACAACCCTACTATGGCTACACCTTC.

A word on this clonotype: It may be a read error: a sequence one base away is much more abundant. CDR3 nucleotide sequence: TGCGCCGGCAGCTCGACAGGGTTGAGGTCCTACGAGCAGTACTTC. Amino acids: CAGSSTGLRSYEQYF. J is TRBJ2-7 and V is TRBV5-1; 7 bases match TRBD1. The V gene's germline CDR1 is SGHRS and CDR2 YFSETQ. The length of the CDR3 is 15 residues.

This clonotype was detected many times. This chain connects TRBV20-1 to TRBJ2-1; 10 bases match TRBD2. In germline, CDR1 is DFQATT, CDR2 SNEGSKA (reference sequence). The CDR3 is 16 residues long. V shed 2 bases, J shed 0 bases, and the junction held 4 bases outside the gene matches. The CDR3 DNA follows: TGCAGTGCTAGATCTAGCGGGAGAGGCTCCTACAATGAGCAGTTCTTC. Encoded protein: CSARSSGRGSYNEQFF.

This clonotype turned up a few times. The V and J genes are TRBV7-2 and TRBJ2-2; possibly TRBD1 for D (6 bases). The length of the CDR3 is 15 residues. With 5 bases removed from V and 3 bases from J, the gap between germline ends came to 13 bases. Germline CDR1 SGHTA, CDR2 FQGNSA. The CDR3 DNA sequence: TGTGCCAGCAGCCGCGAACAGGGCTACACCGGGGAGCTGTTTTTT. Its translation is CASSREQGYTGELFF.

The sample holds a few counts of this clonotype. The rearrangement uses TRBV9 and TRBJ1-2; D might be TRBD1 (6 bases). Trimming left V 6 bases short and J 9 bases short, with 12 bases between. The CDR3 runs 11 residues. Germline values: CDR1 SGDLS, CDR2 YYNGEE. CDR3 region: CASNTGFSYTF. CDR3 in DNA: TGTGCCAGCAATACAGGGTTTAGCTACACCTTC. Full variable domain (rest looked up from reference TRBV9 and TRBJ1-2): DSGVTQTPKHLITATGQRVTLRCSPRSGDLSVYWYQQSLDQGLQFLIQYYNGEERAKGNILERFSAQQFPDLHSELNLSSLELGDSALYFCASNTGFSYTFGSGTRLTVV.

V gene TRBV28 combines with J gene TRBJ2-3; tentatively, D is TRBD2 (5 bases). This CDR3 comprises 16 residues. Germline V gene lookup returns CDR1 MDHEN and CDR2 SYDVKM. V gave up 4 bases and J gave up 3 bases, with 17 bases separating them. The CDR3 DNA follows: TGTGCCAGCAGTTCCCCTAGCACCCGGTGGACAGATACGCAGTATTTT. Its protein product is CASSSPSTRWTDTQYF.

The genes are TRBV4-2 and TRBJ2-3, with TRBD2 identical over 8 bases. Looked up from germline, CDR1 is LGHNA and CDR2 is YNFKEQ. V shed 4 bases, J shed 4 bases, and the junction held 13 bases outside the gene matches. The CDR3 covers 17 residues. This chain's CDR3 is CASSPQRAGVGADTQYF. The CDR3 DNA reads TGTGCCAGCAGCCCACAGAGAGCGGGAGTAGGTGCAGATACGCAGTATTTT.

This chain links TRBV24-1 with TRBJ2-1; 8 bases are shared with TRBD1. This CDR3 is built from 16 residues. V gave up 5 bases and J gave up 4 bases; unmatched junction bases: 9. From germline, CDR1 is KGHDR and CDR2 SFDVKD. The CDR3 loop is CATSGTGQVIYNEQFF. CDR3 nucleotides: TGTGCCACCAGTGGGACGGGACAGGTTATATACAATGAGCAGTTCTTC.

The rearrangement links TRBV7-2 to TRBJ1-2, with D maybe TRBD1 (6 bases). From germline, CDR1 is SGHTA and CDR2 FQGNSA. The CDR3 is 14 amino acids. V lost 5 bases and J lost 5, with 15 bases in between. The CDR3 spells CASSPTSQGYGYTF. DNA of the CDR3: TGTGCCAGCAGCCCCACCTCGCAGGGGTATGGCTACACCTTC.

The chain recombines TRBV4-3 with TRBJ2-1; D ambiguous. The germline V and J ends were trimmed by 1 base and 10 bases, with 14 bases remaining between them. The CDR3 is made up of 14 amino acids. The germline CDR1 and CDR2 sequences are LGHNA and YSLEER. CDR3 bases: TGCGCCAGCAGCCAAGCCGGCGGAGCGAAGGAGCAGTTCTTC. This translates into CASSQAGGAKEQFF.

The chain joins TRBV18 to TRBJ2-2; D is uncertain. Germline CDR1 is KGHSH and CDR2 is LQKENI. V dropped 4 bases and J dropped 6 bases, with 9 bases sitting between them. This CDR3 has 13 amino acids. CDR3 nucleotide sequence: TGTGCCAGCTCACTAGAGGCGGCCGGGGAGCTGTTTTTT. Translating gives CASSLEAAGELFF.